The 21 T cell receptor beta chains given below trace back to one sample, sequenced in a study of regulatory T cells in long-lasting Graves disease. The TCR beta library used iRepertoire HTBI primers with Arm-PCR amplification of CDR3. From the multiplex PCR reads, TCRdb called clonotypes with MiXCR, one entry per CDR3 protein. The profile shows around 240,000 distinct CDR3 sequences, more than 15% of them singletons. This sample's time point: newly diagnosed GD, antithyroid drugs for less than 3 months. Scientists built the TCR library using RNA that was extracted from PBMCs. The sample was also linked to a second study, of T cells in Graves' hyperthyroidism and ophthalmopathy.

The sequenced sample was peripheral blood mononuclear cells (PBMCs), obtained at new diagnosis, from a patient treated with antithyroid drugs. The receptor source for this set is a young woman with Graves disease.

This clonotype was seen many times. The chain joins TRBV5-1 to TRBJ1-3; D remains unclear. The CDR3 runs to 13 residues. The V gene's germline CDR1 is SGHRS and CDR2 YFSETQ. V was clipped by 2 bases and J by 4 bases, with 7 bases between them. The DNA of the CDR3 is TGCGCCAGCAGCTTCCAAGGGGGAAACACCATATATTTT. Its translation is CASSFQGGNTIYF.

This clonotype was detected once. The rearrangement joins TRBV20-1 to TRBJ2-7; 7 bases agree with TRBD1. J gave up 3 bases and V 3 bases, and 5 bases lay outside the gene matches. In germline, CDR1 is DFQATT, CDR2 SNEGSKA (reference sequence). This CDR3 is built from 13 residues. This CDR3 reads CSASGTENYEQYF. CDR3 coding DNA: TGCAGTGCTAGCGGGACAGAGAACTACGAGCAGTACTTC.

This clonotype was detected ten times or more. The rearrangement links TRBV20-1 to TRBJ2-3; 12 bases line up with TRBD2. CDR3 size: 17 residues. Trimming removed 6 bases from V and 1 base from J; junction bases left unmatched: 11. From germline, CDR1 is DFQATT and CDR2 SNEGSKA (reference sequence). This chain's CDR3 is CSATTSGGESGTDTQYF. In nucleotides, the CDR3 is TGCAGTGCAACGACTAGCGGGGGAGAGTCTGGCACAGATACGCAGTATTTT.

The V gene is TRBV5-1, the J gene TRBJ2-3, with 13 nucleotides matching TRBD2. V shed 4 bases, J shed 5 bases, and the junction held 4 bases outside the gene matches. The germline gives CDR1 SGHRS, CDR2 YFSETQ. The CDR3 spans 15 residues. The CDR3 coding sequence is TGCGCCAGCAGCCGCGGGACTAGCGGGAAAGATACGCAGTATTTT. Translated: CASSRGTSGKDTQYF.

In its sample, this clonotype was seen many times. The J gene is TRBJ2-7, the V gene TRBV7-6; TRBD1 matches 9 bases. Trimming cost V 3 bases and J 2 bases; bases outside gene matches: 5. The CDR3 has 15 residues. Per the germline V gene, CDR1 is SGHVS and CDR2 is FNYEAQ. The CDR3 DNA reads TGTGCCAGCAGCTTGGGACAGGGCGTTACCTACGAGCAGTACTTC. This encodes CASSLGQGVTYEQYF.

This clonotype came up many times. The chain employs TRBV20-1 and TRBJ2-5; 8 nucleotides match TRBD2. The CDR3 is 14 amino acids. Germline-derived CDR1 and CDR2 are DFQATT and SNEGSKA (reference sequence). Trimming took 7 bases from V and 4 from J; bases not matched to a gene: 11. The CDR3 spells CSVTSGGITETQYF. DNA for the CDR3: TGCAGTGTAACAAGCGGGGGAATCACAGAGACCCAGTACTTC.

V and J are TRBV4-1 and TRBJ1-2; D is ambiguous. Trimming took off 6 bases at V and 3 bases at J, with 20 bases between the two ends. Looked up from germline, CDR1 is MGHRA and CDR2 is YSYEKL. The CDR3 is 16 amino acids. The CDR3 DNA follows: TGCGCCAGCAGTTTAGCCGAGGCAAGGAGGGACTATGGCTACACCTTC. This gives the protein CASSLAEARRDYGYTF.

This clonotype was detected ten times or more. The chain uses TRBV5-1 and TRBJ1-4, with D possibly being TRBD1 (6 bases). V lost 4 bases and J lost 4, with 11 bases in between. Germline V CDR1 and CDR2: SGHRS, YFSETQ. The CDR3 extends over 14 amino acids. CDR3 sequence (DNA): TGCGCCAGCAGCGCGGCGGACAGTAATGAAAAACTGTTTTTT. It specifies CASSAADSNEKLFF.

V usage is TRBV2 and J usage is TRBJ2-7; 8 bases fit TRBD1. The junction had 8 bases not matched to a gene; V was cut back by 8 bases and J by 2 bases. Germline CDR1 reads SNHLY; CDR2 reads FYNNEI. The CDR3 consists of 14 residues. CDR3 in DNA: TGTGCCAGCTATAGGACAGGGCGTACCTACGAGCAGTACTTC. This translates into CASYRTGRTYEQYF.

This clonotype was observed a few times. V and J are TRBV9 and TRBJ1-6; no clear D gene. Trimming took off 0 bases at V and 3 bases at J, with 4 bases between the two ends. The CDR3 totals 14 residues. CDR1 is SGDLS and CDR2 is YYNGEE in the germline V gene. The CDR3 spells CASSVGNYNSPLHF. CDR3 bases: TGTGCCAGCAGCGTAGGGAACTATAATTCACCCCTCCACTTT.

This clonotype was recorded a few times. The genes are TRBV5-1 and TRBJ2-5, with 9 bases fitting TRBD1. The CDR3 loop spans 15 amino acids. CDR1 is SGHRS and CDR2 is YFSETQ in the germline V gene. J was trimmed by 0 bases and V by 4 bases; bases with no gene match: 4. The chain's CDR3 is CASSRGQGHQETQYF. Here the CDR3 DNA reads TGCGCCAGCAGCAGGGGACAGGGTCACCAAGAGACCCAGTACTTC.

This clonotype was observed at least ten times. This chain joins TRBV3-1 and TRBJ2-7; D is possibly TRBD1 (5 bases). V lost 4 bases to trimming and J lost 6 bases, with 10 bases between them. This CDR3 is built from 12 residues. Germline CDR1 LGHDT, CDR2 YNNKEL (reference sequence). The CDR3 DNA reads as TGTGCCAGCAGCCCCCTAGGGGCCGAGCAGTACTTC. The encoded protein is CASSPLGAEQYF.

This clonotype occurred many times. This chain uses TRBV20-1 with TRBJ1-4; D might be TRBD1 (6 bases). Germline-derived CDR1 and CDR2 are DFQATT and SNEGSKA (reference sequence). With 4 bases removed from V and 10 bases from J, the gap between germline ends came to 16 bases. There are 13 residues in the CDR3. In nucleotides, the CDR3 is TGCAGTGCTATGAGCCCGGGAGGGGGAAAACTGTTTTTT. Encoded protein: CSAMSPGGGKLFF.

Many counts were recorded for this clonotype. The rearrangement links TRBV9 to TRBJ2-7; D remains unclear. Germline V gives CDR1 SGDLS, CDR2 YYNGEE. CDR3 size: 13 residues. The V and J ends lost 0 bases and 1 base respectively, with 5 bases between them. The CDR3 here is CASSVAYSYEQYF. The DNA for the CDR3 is TGTGCCAGCAGCGTAGCTTATTCCTACGAGCAGTACTTC.

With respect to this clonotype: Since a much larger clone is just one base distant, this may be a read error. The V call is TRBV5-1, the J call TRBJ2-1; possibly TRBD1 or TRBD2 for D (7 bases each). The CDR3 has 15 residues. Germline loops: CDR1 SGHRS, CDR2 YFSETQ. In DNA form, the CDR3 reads TGCGCCGGCAGGGGGGGGGATGGCACCTACAATGAGCAGTTCTTC. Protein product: CAGRGGDGTYNEQFF. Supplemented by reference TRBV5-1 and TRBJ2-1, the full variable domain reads KAGVTQTPRYLIKTRGQQVTLSCSPISGHRSVSWYQQTPGQGLQFLFEYFSETQRNKGNFPGRFSGRQFSNSRSEMNVSTLELGDSALYLCAGRGGDGTYNEQFFGPGTRLTVL.

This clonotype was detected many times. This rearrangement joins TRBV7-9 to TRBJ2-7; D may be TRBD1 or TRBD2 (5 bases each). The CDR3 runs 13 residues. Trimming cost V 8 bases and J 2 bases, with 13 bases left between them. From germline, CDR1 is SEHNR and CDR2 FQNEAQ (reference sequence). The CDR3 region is CASFGTATYEQYF. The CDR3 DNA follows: TGTGCCAGCTTTGGGACCGCAACCTACGAGCAGTACTTC. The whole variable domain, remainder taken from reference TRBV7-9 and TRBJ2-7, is DTGVSQNPRHKITKRGQNVTFRCDPISEHNRLYWYRQTLGQGPEFLTYFQNEAQLEKSRLLSDRFSAERPKGSFSTLEIQRTEQGDSAMYLCASFGTATYEQYFGPGTRLTVT.

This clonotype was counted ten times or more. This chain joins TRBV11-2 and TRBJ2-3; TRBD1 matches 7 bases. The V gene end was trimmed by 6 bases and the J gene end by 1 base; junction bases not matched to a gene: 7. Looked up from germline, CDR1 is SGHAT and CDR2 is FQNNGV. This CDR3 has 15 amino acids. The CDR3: CASSRQGIGTDTQYF. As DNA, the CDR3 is TGTGCCAGCAGTCGACAGGGTATCGGCACAGATACGCAGTATTTT.

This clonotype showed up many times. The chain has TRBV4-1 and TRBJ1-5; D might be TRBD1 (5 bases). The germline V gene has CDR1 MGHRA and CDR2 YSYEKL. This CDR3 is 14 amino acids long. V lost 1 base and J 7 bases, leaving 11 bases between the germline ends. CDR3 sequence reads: CASSQARGDQPQHF. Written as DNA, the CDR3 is TGCGCCAGCAGCCAAGCCCGGGGGGACCAGCCCCAGCATTTT.

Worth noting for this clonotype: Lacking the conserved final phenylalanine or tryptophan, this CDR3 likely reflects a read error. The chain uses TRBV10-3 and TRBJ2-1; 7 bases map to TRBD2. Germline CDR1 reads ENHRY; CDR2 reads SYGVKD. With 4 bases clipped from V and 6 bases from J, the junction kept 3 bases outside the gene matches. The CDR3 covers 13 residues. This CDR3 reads CAISAGTTNEQFL. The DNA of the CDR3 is TGTGCCATCAGTGCAGGGACTACCAATGAGCAGTTCCTC.

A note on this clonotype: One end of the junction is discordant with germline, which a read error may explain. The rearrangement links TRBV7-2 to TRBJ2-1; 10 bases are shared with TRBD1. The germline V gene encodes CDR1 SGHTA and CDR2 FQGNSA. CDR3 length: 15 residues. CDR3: CASSFRQGAYSEQFF. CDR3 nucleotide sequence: TGTGCCAGCAGCTTTAGACAGGGGGCGTACAGTGAGCAGTTCTTC.

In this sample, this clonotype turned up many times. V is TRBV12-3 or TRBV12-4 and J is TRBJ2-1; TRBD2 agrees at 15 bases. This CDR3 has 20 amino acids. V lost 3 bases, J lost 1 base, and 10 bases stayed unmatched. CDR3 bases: TGTGCCAGCAGTTTCGCCACCGGGACTAGCGGGGGGATTTCCTACAATGAGCAGTTCTTC. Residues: CASSFATGTSGGISYNEQFF.